These T cell receptor beta chains were read from a single sample in a study of CD8 T cells in ankylosing spondylitis. TCRdb ran MiXCR on the 5' RACE reads and lists one entry per CDR3 protein. The sample holds just under 350,000 distinct CDR3 sequences, around 15% seen once. The sequencing input was blood, either unsorted or a sorted T cell fraction (not recorded which). The receptors stem from a male donor with ankylosing spondylitis or in good health (not recorded which). Each CDR3 is given with its conserved first and last residue. The D gene is left open where the match is weak. The listing skips clone size in some rows; elsewhere it reads once, few, many or a size class.

j_call clone_size v_call d_call cdr3_aa cdr3_nt
TRBJ2-1 few TRBV7-9 TRBD2 CASSFGTSVLRQFF TGTGCCAGCAGCTTTGGGACTAGCGTTCTACGCCAGTTCTTC
TRBJ1-2 . TRBV12-3/TRBV12-4 . CASSERGTGGYTF TGTGCCAGCAGCGAAAGGGGGACCGGTGGCTACACCTTC
TRBJ2-7 few TRBV5-5 . CASSFSYSYEQYF TGTGCCAGCAGCTTCAGTTATTCCTACGAGCAGTACTTC
TRBJ2-7 . TRBV20-1 . CSASSVLRYSYEQYF TGCAGTGCTAGCTCGGTATTGCGCTACTCCTACGAGCAGTACTTC
TRBJ2-7 . TRBV3-1 TRBD1 CASSPVDRGPYEQYF TGTGCCAGCAGCCCCGTGGACAGGGGGCCCTACGAGCAGTACTTC
TRBJ2-5 . TRBV9 . CASSVAPYQETQYF TGTGCCAGCAGCGTAGCCCCGTACCAAGAGACCCAGTACTTC
TRBJ2-7 . TRBV7-2 . CASSSLREQYF TGTGCCAGCAGCTCCCTCCGCGAGCAGTACTTC
TRBJ1-4 few TRBV11-2 . CASSLDLGQGLFF TGTGCCAGCAGCTTAGATTTAGGTCAGGGCCTGTTTTTT
TRBJ2-3 . TRBV6-5 TRBD2 CASSYSGLDSDTQYF TGTGCCAGCAGTTACTCGGGACTAGACTCAGATACGCAGTATTTT
TRBJ2-7 . TRBV25-1 TRBD1 CASSAYGQGASYEQYF TGTGCCAGCAGTGCCTACGGACAGGGGGCATCCTACGAGCAGTACTTC
TRBJ2-1 few TRBV6-5 TRBD2 CASSFSGSRYNEQFF TGTGCCAGCAGTTTTAGCGGGAGTAGGTACAATGAGCAGTTCTTC
TRBJ2-1 . TRBV3-1 . CASGPYNEQFF TGTGCCAGCGGTCCTTACAATGAGCAGTTCTTC
TRBJ2-2 . TRBV7-2 TRBD2 CASRPSGATGELFF TGTGCCAGCAGACCTAGCGGAGCTACCGGGGAGCTGTTTTTT
TRBJ2-3 few TRBV7-6 TRBD2 CASSSGTSDADTQYF TGTGCCAGCAGCTCCGGGACTAGTGACGCAGATACGCAGTATTTT
TRBJ2-2 few TRBV9 . CASSARGRGAEPGELFF TGTGCCAGCAGCGCCCGGGGCAGGGGAGCGGAGCCCGGGGAGCTGTTTTTT
TRBJ2-3 many TRBV28 TRBD2 CASSPVRSGGTDTQYF TGTGCCAGCAGTCCCGTGAGGAGCGGGGGCACAGATACGCAGTATTTT
TRBJ1-2 . TRBV2 . CASSKASYGYTF TGTGCCAGCAGTAAGGCCTCCTATGGCTACACCTTC
TRBJ1-1 . TRBV29-1 . CSVAILAPDTEAFF TGCAGCGTCGCAATCCTCGCCCCTGACACTGAAGCTTTCTTT
TRBJ2-3 . TRBV7-2 TRBD2 CASSSRGGETDTQYF TGTGCCAGCAGCTCGCGGGGGGGCGAGACAGATACGCAGTATTTT
TRBJ2-1 few TRBV12-3/TRBV12-4 TRBD2 CASSLSGGAREQFF TGTGCCAGCAGTCTTAGCGGGGGGGCTAGGGAGCAGTTCTTC
TRBJ2-7 . TRBV7-9 . CASSSSLHGLHGQYF TGTGCCAGCAGCTCCTCTCTTCACGGGTTGCATGGGCAGTACTTC
TRBJ1-2 few TRBV20-1 . CSVGHPSINGYTF TGCAGTGTCGGACACCCTAGTATCAATGGCTACACCTTC
TRBJ2-7 few TRBV7-2 . CASSFQGGEQYF TGTGCCAGCAGCTTCCAAGGGGGCGAGCAGTACTTC
TRBJ2-2 few TRBV3-1 . CASSQETGELFF TGTGCCAGCAGCCAAGAAACCGGGGAGCTGTTTTTT